The 7 T cell receptor beta chains in this list originate from one sample, sequenced in a study of cytomegalovirus exposure and HLA in healthy donors. The PCR had 60 Vbeta and 13 Jbeta primers. The method was immunoSEQ multiplex PCR; TCRdb's version includes in-frame clones alone and lacks a portion of them. The sample lists more than 130,000 clones; roughly 77% were seen once. Specimen: PBMCs. All receptors come from a man aged 25 to 45 in good health and CMV-seronegative.

This chain links TRBV5-1 with TRBJ2-2, with 11 bases fitting TRBD2. Germline CDR1 is SGHRS and CDR2 is YFSETQ. The CDR3 runs 17 residues. V lost 4 bases to trimming and J lost 4 bases; unmatched junction nucleotides: 9. CDR3 nucleotides: TGCGCCAGCAGCAGAAATAGCGGGAGGGCTGGCACCGGGGAGCTGTTTTTT. Translation: CASSRNSGRAGTGELFF.

V and J are TRBV2 and TRBJ1-1; D may be TRBD1 (6 bases). Germline assignment: CDR1 SNHLY and CDR2 FYNNEI. The CDR3 covers 15 residues. Between the trimmed V and J ends, which lost 6 bases and 5 bases, there was a span of 19 bases. CDR3 nucleotide sequence: TGTGCCAGCAGCGAACTTACAGGGTACAGAACTGAAGCTTTCTTT. This codes for CASSELTGYRTEAFF.

This chain links TRBV19 with TRBJ2-7, with 10 bases that match TRBD1. This CDR3 is built from 15 residues. V trimming: 6 bases; J trimming: 2 bases; junction bases outside the gene matches: 7. Germline V lookup: CDR1 LNHDA, CDR2 SQIVND (reference sequence). The CDR3 DNA follows: TGTGCCAGTAGGCTTACGACAGGGGGCACCTACGAGCAGTACTTC. This encodes CASRLTTGGTYEQYF.

This sequence joins TRBV29-1 and TRBJ2-7; TRBD1 might be the D (5 bases). The V gene lost 4 bases and the J gene lost 7 bases, with 14 bases spanning the gap. The CDR3 sequence is 12 residues long. In germline, CDR1 is SQVTM, CDR2 ANQGSEA. The CDR3 DNA reads as TGCAGCGTTGCAGCGCCAGGGCGGGAGCAGTACTTC. It yields the protein CSVAAPGREQYF.

The V gene is TRBV12-5, the J gene TRBJ1-2; D gene uncertain. The CDR3 has 16 residues. V shed 0 bases and J shed 0 bases, with 11 bases lying between them. CDR1 and CDR2 from the germline V gene are LGHNT and FRNRAP. The CDR3 region is CASGLVLAPANYGYTF. The CDR3 region has the DNA TGTGCTAGTGGTTTGGTACTAGCGCCAGCTAACTATGGCTACACCTTC.

This rearrangement joins TRBV29-1 to TRBJ2-1; the match to TRBD2 covers 12 bases. This CDR3 comprises 15 residues. V shed 6 bases and J 10 bases; nucleotides not matched to a gene: 13. Germline CDR1 is SQVTM and CDR2 is ANQGSEA. Here the CDR3 DNA reads TGCAGCGTGGCCCGGAGACTAGCGGGGGTTTCCGAGCAGTTCTTC. Its protein product is CSVARRLAGVSEQFF.

This sequence joins TRBV5-5 and TRBJ1-1; D is uncertain. Germline-derived CDR1 and CDR2 are SGHKS and YYEKEE (reference sequence). The V end lost 4 bases, the J end lost 4 bases, and 11 bases lay between the germline ends. The CDR3 extends over 13 amino acids. The DNA of the CDR3 is TGTGCCAGCAGCCGGGAAATTGTCACTGAAGCTTTCTTT. It encodes CASSREIVTEAFF. Using reference TRBV5-5 and TRBJ1-1 for the parts outside the CDR3, the full variable domain is DAGVTQSPTHLIKTRGQQVTLRCSPISGHKSVSWYQQVLGQGPQFIFQYYEKEERGRGNFPDRFSARQFPNYSSELNVNALLLGDSALYLCASSREIVTEAFFGQGTRLTVV.